This paragraph covers one T cell receptor beta chain sequence. Germline CDR1 SGDLS, CDR2 YYNGEE. The CDR3 sequence is 16 residues long. The trim removed 2 bases at V and 6 bases at J, leaving 5 bases unmatched. The sample comes from a study of blood T cell repertoires in COVID-19. Study background: In each case, the material was cDNA or gDNA derived from T cells, B-cell-depleted T cells, or PBMCs.

Using immunoSEQ multiplex PCR, the repertoire was profiled, and TCRdb retains in-frame clones only, with some absent. The data contain hundreds of thousands of clones, roughly 90% of them singletons. Source material: PBMCs or T cells enriched from blood (not recorded which). The sequence derives from a man aged 55 to 70 who had recovered from COVID-19. The V and J genes are TRBV9 and TRBJ2-2; 12 bases are a match to TRBD2. CDR3 sequence: CASSVGLAGFAGELFF. The CDR3 DNA sequence: TGTGCCAGCAGCGTTGGACTAGCGGGATTCGCCGGGGAGCTGTTTTTT. Based on the CDR3 plus reference TRBV9 and TRBJ2-2, the full variable domain is DSGVTQTPKHLITATGQRVTLRCSPRSGDLSVYWYQQSLDQGLQFLIQYYNGEERAKGNILERFSAQQFPDLHSELNLSSLELGDSALYFCASSVGLAGFAGELFFGEGSRLTVL.